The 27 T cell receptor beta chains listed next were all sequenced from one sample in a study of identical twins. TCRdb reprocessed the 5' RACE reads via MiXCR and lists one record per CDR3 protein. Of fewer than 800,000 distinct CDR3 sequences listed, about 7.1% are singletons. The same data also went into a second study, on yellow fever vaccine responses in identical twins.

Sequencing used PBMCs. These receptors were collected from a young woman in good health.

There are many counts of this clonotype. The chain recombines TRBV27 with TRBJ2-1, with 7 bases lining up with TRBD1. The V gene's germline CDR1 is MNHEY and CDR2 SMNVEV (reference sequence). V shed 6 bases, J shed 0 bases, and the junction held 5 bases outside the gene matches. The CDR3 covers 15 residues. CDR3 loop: CASSPTGNSYNEQFF. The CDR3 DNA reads TGTGCCAGCAGCCCGACAGGGAACTCCTACAATGAGCAGTTCTTC.

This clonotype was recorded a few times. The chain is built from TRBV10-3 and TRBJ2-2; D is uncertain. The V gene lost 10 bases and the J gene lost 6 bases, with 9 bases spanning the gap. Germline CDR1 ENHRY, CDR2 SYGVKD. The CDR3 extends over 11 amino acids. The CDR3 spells CATARAGELFF. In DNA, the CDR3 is TGTGCCACCGCAAGGGCCGGGGAGCTGTTTTTT.

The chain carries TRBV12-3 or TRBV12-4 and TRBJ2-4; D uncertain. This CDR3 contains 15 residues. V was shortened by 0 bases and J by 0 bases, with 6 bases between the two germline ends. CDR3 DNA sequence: TGTGCCAGCAGTTTAGCGCAGCTAGCCAAAAACATTCAGTACTTC. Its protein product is CASSLAQLAKNIQYF.

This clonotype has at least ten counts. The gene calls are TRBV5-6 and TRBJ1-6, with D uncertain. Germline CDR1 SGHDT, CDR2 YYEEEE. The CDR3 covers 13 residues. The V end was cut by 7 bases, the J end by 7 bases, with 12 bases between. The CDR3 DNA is TGTGCCAGCGCAAAGGGTTTGAATTCACCCCTCCACTTT. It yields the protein CASAKGLNSPLHF.

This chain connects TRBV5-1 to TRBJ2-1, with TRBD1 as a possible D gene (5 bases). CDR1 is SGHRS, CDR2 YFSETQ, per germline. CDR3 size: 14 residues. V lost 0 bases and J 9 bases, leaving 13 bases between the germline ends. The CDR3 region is CASSLGQGYGEQFF. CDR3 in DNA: TGCGCCAGCAGCTTGGGGCAGGGATACGGTGAGCAGTTCTTC.

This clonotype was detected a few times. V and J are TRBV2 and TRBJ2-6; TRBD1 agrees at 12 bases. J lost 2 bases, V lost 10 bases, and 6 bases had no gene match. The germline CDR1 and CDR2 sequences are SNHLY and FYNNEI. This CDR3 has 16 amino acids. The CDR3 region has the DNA TGTGCCACCCCGGGACAGGGGGCTGCTGGGGCCAACGTCCTGACTTTC. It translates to CATPGQGAAGANVLTF.

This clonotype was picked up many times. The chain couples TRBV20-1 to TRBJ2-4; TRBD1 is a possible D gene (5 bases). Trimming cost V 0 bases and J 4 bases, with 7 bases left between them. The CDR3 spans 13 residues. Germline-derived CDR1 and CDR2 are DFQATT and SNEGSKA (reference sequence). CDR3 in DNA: TGCAGTGCTAGAGAGGCAGGGAAAAACATTCAGTACTTC. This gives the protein CSAREAGKNIQYF.

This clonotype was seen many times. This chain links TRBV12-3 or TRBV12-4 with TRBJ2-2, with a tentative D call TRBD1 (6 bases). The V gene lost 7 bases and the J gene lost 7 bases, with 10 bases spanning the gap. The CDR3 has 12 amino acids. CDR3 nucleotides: TGTGCCAGCACCCAGGGGTACGGGGAGCTGTTTTTT. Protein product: CASTQGYGELFF.

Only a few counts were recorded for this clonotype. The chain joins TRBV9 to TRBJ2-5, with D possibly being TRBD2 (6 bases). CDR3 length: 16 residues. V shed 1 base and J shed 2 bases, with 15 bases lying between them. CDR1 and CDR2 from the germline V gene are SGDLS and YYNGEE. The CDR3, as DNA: TGTGCCAGCAGCGTACGCGGGGCCCAGATACAAGAGACCCAGTACTTC. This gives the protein CASSVRGAQIQETQYF. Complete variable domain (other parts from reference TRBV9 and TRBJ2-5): DSGVTQTPKHLITATGQRVTLRCSPRSGDLSVYWYQQSLDQGLQFLIQYYNGEERAKGNILERFSAQQFPDLHSELNLSSLELGDSALYFCASSVRGAQIQETQYFGPGTRLLVL.

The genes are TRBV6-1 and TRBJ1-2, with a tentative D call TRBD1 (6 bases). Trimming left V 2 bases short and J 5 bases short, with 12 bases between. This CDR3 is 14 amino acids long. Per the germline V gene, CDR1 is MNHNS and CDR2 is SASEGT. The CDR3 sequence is CASSETGKGYGYTF. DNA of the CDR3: TGTGCCAGCAGTGAAACAGGGAAAGGGTATGGCTACACCTTC.

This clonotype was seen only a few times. For the CDR3, the DNA is TGTGCCAGCACCCTTCAGGGTTTTCAAGAGACCCAGTACTTC. This sequence encodes CASTLQGFQETQYF. The chain links TRBV3-1 to TRBJ2-5; perhaps TRBD1 as D (5 bases). The V gene lost 7 bases and the J gene lost 2 bases, with 14 bases spanning the gap. The CDR3 totals 14 residues. CDR1 is LGHDT and CDR2 is YNNKEL in the germline V gene (reference sequence).

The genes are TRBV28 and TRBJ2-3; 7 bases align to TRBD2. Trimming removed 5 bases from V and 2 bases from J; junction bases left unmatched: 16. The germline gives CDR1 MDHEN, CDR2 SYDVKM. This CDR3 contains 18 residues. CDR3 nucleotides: TGTGCCAGCAGTCACGCCGGGAGGACCAGGGCATTCACAGATACGCAGTATTTT. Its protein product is CASSHAGRTRAFTDTQYF. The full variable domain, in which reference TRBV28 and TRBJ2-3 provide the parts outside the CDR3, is DVKVTQSSRYLVKRTGEKVFLECVQDMDHENMFWYRQDPGLGLRLIYFSYDVKMKEKGDIPEGYSVSREKKERFSLILESASTNQTSMYLCASSHAGRTRAFTDTQYFGPGTRLTVL.

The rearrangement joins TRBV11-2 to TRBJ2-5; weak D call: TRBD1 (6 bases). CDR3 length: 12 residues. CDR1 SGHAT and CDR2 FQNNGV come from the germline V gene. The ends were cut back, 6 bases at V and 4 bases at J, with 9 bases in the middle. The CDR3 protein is CASRSRGETQYF. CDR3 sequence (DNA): TGTGCCAGCAGGTCCAGGGGAGAGACCCAGTACTTC.

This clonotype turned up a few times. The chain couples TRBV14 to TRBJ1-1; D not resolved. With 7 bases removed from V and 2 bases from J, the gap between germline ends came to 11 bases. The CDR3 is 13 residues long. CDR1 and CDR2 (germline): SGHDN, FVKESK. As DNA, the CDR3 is TGTGCCAGCAACCCAGGTCCAAACACTGAAGCTTTCTTT. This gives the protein CASNPGPNTEAFF.

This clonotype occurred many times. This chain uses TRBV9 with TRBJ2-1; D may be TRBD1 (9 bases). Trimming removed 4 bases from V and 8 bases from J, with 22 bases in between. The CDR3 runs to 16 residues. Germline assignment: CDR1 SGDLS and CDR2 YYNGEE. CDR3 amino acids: CASSPRGGTGRYEQFF. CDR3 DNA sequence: TGTGCCAGCAGCCCCCGGGGGGGGACAGGGAGGTATGAGCAGTTCTTC.

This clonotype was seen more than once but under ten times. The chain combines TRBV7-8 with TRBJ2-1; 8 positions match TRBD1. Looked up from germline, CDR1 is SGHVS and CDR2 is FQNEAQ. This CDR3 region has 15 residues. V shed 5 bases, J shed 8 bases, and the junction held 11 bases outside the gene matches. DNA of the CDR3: TGTGCCAGCAGCCCAGGACAGGGTCGGCGCCATGAGCAGTTCTTC. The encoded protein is CASSPGQGRRHEQFF. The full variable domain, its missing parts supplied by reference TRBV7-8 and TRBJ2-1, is GAGVSQSPRYKVAKRGQDVALRCDPISGHVSLFWYQQALGQGPEFLTYFQNEAQLDKSGLPSDRFFAERPEGSVSTLKIQRTQQEDSAVYLCASSPGQGRRHEQFFGPGTRLTVL.

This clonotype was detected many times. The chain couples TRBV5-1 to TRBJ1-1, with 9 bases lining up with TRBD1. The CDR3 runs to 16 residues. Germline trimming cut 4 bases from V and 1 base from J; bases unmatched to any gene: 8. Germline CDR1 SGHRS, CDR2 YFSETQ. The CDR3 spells CASSLAMGQGNTEAFF. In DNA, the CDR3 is TGCGCCAGCAGCCTGGCGATGGGACAGGGGAACACTGAAGCTTTCTTT.

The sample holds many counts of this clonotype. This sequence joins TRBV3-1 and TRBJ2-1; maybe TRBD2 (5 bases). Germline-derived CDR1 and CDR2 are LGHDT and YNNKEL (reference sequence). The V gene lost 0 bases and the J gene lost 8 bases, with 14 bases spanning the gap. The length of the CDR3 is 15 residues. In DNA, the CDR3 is TGTGCCAGCAGCCAAGAGAAGATAGCGCTCGATGAGCAGTTCTTC. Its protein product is CASSQEKIALDEQFF.

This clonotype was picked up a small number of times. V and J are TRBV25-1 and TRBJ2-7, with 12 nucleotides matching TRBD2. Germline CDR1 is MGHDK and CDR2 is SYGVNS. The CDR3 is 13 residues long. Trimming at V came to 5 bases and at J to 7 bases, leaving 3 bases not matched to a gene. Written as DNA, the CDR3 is TGTGCCAGCAGTCTAGCGGGAGGGTCAGAGCAGTACTTC. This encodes CASSLAGGSEQYF.

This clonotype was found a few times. The CDR3 region has the DNA TGTGCCAGCAGCGGACAGACCAGCTCCTACGAGCAGTACGTC. This gives the protein CASSGQTSSYEQYV. This chain links TRBV7-9 with TRBJ2-7, with D possibly TRBD1 on 6 matching bases. CDR1 SEHNR and CDR2 FQNEAQ come from the germline V gene (reference sequence). Between the trimmed V and J ends, which lost 5 bases and 0 bases, there was a span of 11 bases. This CDR3 is built from 14 residues.

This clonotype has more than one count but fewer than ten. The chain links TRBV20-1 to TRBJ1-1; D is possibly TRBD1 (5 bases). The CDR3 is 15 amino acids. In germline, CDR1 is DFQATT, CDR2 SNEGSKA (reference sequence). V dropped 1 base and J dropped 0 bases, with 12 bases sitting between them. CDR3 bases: TGCAGTGCTAGAGGAGGGGACCGTATGAACACTGAAGCTTTCTTT. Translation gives CSARGGDRMNTEAFF.

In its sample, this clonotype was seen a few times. CDR3 in amino acids: CASRPHELAGDQETQYF. CDR3 sequence (DNA): TGCGCCAGCAGACCACACGAACTAGCGGGGGATCAAGAGACCCAGTACTTC. This chain uses TRBV4-1 with TRBJ2-5, with 11 nucleotides matching TRBD2. CDR1 is MGHRA and CDR2 is YSYEKL in the germline V gene. CDR3 length: 17 amino acids. The trim removed 6 bases at V and 2 bases at J, leaving 11 bases unmatched.

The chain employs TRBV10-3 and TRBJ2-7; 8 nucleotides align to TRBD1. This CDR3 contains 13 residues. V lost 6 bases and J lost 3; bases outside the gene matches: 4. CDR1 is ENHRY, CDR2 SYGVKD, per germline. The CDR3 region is CAIRDRVDYEQYV. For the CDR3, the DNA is TGTGCCATCAGGGACAGGGTGGACTACGAGCAGTACGTC.

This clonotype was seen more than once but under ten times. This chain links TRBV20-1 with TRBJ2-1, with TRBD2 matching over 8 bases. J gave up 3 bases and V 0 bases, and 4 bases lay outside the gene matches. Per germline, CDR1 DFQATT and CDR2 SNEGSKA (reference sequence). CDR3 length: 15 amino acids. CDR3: CSARDASGGYNEQFF. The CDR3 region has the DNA TGCAGTGCTAGAGATGCGAGCGGGGGCTACAATGAGCAGTTCTTC.

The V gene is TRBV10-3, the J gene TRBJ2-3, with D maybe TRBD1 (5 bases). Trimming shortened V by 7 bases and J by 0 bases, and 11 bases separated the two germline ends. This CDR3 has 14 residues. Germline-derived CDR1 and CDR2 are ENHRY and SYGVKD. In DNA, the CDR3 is TGTGCCATCACAGACAGTGCAAGCACAGATACGCAGTATTTT. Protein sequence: CAITDSASTDTQYF.

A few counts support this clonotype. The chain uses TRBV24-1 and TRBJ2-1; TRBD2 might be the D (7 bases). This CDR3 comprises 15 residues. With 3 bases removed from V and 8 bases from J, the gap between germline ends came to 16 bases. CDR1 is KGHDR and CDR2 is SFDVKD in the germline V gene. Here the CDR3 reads CATSDLGGLGDEQFF. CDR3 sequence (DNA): TGTGCCACCAGTGATCTGGGGGGGCTCGGGGATGAGCAGTTCTTC.

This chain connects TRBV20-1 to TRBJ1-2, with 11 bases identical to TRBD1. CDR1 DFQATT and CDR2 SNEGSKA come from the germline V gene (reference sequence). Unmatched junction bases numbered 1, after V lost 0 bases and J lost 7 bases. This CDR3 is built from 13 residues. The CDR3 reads CSARDGTGGGYTF. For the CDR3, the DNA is TGCAGTGCTAGAGATGGGACAGGGGGTGGCTACACCTTC.